This is a list of T cell receptor beta chains from one sample in a study of cytomegalovirus exposure and HLA in healthy donors. TCRdb's table, derived via immunoSEQ multiplex PCR, lists solely in-frame clones and lacks some. This table has tens of thousands of clones, more than 70% appearing once. Sequencing input: PBMCs. These receptors were collected from a man over 45 in good health and CMV-seropositive. CDR3s include the opening cysteine and the closing phenylalanine or tryptophan. D genes are given only for firm matches. Where a row states a size, it is once, few, many or the class of an expanded clone; other rows omit it.

length: 15; size: few; D: TRBD1; V: TRBV6-4; J: TRBJ1-3; DNA: TGTGCCAGCAGTGAATCGGCAGGGGGCGGAAACACCATATATTTT; CDR3: CASSESAGGGNTIYF
length: 18; size: .; D: .; V: TRBV7-2; J: TRBJ1-5; DNA: TGTGCCAGCAGCTTAGAGCCCGGCGGCATCAATAGCAATCAGCCCCAGCATTTT; CDR3: CASSLEPGGINSNQPQHF
length: 14; size: .; D: .; V: TRBV5-8; J: TRBJ1-1; DNA: TGTGCCAGCAGCCCCTACAGGGAGACCACTGAAGCTTTCTTT; CDR3: CASSPYRETTEAFF
length: 12; size: .; D: .; V: TRBV6-1; J: TRBJ1-1; DNA: TGTGCCAGCTCTGCAGGGGCCCTCGAAGCTTTCTTT; CDR3: CASSAGALEAFF
length: 15; size: few; D: TRBD2; V: TRBV5-8; J: TRBJ2-3; DNA: TGTGCCAGCAGCAGGCTAGCGGCGGGCACAGATACGCAGTATTTT; CDR3: CASSRLAAGTDTQYF
length: 12; size: .; D: .; V: TRBV28; J: TRBJ1-1; DNA: TGTGCCAGCGGAGTGGCCGGGACTGAAGCTTTCTTT; CDR3: CASGVAGTEAFF
length: 13; size: .; D: TRBD1; V: TRBV7-9; J: TRBJ1-1; DNA: TGTGCCAGCAGCTCCGACAGGGACCCTGAAGCTTTCTTT; CDR3: CASSSDRDPEAFF
length: 17; size: few; D: .; V: TRBV28; J: TRBJ1-2; DNA: TGTGCCAGCAGCGTTCCGGGGGGGCAGCCAAGGGGTGGGGGCTACACCTTC; CDR3: CASSVPGGQPRGGGYTF
length: 14; size: .; D: TRBD2; V: TRBV28; J: TRBJ2-7; DNA: TGTGCCAGCAGTCCTTCCGGGACTACGGTTGAGCAGTACTTC; CDR3: CASSPSGTTVEQYF
length: 14; size: .; D: TRBD2; V: TRBV7-9; J: TRBJ2-7; DNA: TGTGCCAGCAGCGGACGGGGGGGGCGCGACGAGCAGTACTTC; CDR3: CASSGRGGRDEQYF
length: 16; size: .; D: TRBD2; V: TRBV14; J: TRBJ2-5; DNA: TGTGCCAGCAGCCTTTCGACTAGCGGGAGGGTAGAGACCCAGTACTTC; CDR3: CASSLSTSGRVETQYF
length: 14; size: .; D: .; V: TRBV4-2; J: TRBJ2-2; DNA: TGTGCCAGCAGCCAAGTCTCAACGGGCGGGGAGCTGTTTTTT; CDR3: CASSQVSTGGELFF
length: 12; size: .; D: .; V: TRBV15; J: TRBJ1-5; DNA: TGTGCCACCAGCAGACCGGATCAGCCCCAGCATTTT; CDR3: CATSRPDQPQHF
length: 13; size: .; D: .; V: TRBV25-1; J: TRBJ2-7; DNA: TGTGCCAGCAGCGACACTTTCTCCTACGAGCAGTACTTC; CDR3: CASSDTFSYEQYF
length: 14; size: .; D: TRBD2; V: TRBV2; J: TRBJ2-7; DNA: TGTGCCAGCAGACTCGGACTAGCGTTGTACGAGCAGTACTTC; CDR3: CASRLGLALYEQYF
length: 11; size: .; D: .; V: TRBV6-1; J: TRBJ2-1; DNA: TGTGCCAGCAGTGACAGGGCTGAGCAGTTCTTC; CDR3: CASSDRAEQFF
length: 14; size: .; D: .; V: TRBV13; J: TRBJ2-5; DNA: TGTGCCAGCAGCTCGACTAGTCCCAAAGAGACCCAGTACTTC; CDR3: CASSSTSPKETQYF
length: 19; size: once; D: TRBD2; V: TRBV5-4; J: TRBJ2-3; DNA: TGTGCCAGCAGCTTGGCCAGTGCTAGCGGGAGGTATAGCACAGATACGCAGTATTTT; CDR3: CASSLASASGRYSTDTQYF
length: 17; size: .; D: TRBD1; V: TRBV19; J: TRBJ1-5; DNA: TGTGCCAGTAGTATAGTGCGACAGGGAAACAGCGATCAGCCCCAGCATTTT; CDR3: CASSIVRQGNSDQPQHF
length: 13; size: .; D: TRBD1; V: TRBV27; J: TRBJ2-5; DNA: TGTGCCAGCAGTTCTAACAGGGGGAAGACCCAGTACTTC; CDR3: CASSSNRGKTQYF
length: 16; size: .; D: TRBD1; V: TRBV9; J: TRBJ2-5; DNA: TGTGCCAGCAGCGTTAGCATCGGACAGGGACAAGAGACCCAGTACTTC; CDR3: CASSVSIGQGQETQYF
length: 14; size: few; D: TRBD1; V: TRBV27; J: TRBJ2-5; DNA: TGTGCCAGCAGTTTATCGACAGGGTGGGAGACCCAGTACTTC; CDR3: CASSLSTGWETQYF
length: 13; size: .; D: .; V: TRBV5-4; J: TRBJ1-1; DNA: TGTGCCAGCAGCTTGGTGCCCCGCGATGAAGCTTTCTTT; CDR3: CASSLVPRDEAFF
length: 14; size: .; D: .; V: TRBV5-1; J: TRBJ1-4; DNA: TGCGCCAGCAGCCTGCGGGGTCCTAATGAAAAACTGTTTTTT; CDR3: CASSLRGPNEKLFF
length: 16; size: .; D: .; V: TRBV27; J: TRBJ1-1; DNA: TGTGCCAGCAGGCCTCCCGGGGGGCGCATCTTCACTGAAGCTTTCTTT; CDR3: CASRPPGGRIFTEAFF
length: 15; size: .; D: TRBD1; V: TRBV7-8; J: TRBJ1-5; DNA: TGTGCCAGCAGCTTAGAAGGGGGCCCCAATCAGCCCCAGCATTTT; CDR3: CASSLEGGPNQPQHF
length: 13; size: .; D: .; V: TRBV7-2; J: TRBJ2-5; DNA: TGTGCCAGCAGCCTTACAGAACAAGAGACCCAGTACTTC; CDR3: CASSLTEQETQYF
length: 12; size: .; D: .; V: TRBV7-9; J: TRBJ1-1; DNA: TGTGCCAGCAGCTTGGTAGACACTGAAGCTTTCTTT; CDR3: CASSLVDTEAFF
length: 16; size: .; D: .; V: TRBV4-1; J: TRBJ2-1; DNA: TGCGCCAGCAGCCAAGAAGGAGGAGGCCCCTACAATGAGCAGTTCTTC; CDR3: CASSQEGGGPYNEQFF
length: 13; size: .; D: .; V: TRBV27; J: TRBJ1-1; DNA: TGTGCCAGCAGTTCGGGGTGGTACACTGAAGCTTTCTTT; CDR3: CASSSGWYTEAFF
length: 19; size: .; D: TRBD2; V: TRBV9; J: TRBJ2-3; DNA: TGTGCCAGCAGCGAGCGGTGGGTAGGCGGGGGTTCTAGCACAGATACGCAGTATTTT; CDR3: CASSERWVGGGSSTDTQYF
length: 18; size: .; D: TRBD2; V: TRBV7-8; J: TRBJ2-1; DNA: TGTGCCAGCAGCCTAGAAGGGGCTAGCGGGGGAGCTACGAATGAGCAGTTCTTC; CDR3: CASSLEGASGGATNEQFF